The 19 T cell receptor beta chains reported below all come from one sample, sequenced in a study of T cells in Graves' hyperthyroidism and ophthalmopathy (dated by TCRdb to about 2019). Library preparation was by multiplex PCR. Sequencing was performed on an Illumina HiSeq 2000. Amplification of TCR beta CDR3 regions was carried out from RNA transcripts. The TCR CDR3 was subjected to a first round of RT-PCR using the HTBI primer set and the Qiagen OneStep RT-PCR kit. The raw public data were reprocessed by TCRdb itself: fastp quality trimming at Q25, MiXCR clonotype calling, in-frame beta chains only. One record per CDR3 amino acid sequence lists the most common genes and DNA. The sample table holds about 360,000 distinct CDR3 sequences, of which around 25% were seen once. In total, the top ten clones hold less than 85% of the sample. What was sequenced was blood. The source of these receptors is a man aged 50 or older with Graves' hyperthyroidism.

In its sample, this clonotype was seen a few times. CDR3 in DNA: TGTGCCAGCAGTGGAACTTTCCTCTCCTACAATGAGCAGTTCTTC. It specifies CASSGTFLSYNEQFF. The chain carries TRBV6-1 and TRBJ2-1; D not resolved. V was clipped by 4 bases and J by 0 bases, with 10 bases between them. The length of the CDR3 is 15 residues. From germline, CDR1 is MNHNS and CDR2 SASEGT.

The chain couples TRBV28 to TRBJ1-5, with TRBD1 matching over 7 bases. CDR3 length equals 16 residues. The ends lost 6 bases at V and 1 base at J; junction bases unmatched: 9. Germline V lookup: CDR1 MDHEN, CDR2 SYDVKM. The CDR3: CASSTDRVWSNQPQHF. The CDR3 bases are TGTGCCAGCAGCACCGACAGGGTTTGGAGCAATCAGCCCCAGCATTTT.

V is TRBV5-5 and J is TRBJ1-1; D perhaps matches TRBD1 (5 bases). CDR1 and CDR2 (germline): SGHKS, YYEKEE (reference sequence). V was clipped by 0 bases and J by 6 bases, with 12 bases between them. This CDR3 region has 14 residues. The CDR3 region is CASSLVLGRSEAFF. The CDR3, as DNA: TGTGCCAGCAGCTTGGTACTGGGGCGGTCTGAAGCTTTCTTT. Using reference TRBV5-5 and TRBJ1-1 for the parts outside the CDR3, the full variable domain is DAGVTQSPTHLIKTRGQQVTLRCSPISGHKSVSWYQQVLGQGPQFIFQYYEKEERGRGNFPDRFSARQFPNYSSELNVNALLLGDSALYLCASSLVLGRSEAFFGQGTRLTVV.

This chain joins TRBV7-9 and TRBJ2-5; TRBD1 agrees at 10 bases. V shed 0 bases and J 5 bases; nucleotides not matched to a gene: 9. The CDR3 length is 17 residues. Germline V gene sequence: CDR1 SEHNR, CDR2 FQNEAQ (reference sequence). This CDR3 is CASSLAKGQGSWETQYF. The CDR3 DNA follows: TGTGCCAGCAGCTTAGCGAAGGGACAGGGGTCATGGGAGACCCAGTACTTC. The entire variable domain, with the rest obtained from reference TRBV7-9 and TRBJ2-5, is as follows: DTGVSQNPRHKITKRGQNVTFRCDPISEHNRLYWYRQTLGQGPEFLTYFQNEAQLEKSRLLSDRFSAERPKGSFSTLEIQRTEQGDSAMYLCASSLAKGQGSWETQYFGPGTRLLVL.

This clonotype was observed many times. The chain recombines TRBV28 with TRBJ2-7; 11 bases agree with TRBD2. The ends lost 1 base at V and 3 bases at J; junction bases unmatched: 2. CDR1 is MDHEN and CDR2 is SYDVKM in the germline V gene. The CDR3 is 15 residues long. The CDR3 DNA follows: TGTGCCAGCAGTTTATCTGGACTAGCGGGCTACGAGCAGTACTTC. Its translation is CASSLSGLAGYEQYF.

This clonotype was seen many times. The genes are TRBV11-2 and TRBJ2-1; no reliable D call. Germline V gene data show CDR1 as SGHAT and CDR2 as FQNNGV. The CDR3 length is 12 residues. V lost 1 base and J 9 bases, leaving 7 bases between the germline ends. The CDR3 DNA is TGTGCCAGCAGCTTAGCGGCCACTGAGCAGTTCTTC. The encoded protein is CASSLAATEQFF.

CDR3 sequence reads: CASSLRGGEAFF. The DNA for the CDR3 is TGTGCCAGCAGCCTAAGGGGCGGTGAAGCTTTCTTT. This chain joins TRBV3-1 and TRBJ1-1; weak D call: TRBD1 (5 bases). CDR3 length: 12 residues. From germline, CDR1 is LGHDT and CDR2 YNNKEL (reference sequence). The V end was cut by 4 bases, the J end by 7 bases, with 10 bases between.

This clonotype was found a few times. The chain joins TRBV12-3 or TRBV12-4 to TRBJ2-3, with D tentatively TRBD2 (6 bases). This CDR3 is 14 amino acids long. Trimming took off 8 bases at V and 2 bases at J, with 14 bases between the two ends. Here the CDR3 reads CASLTGLHTDTQYF. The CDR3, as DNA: TGTGCCAGCCTCACGGGACTTCACACAGATACGCAGTATTTT.

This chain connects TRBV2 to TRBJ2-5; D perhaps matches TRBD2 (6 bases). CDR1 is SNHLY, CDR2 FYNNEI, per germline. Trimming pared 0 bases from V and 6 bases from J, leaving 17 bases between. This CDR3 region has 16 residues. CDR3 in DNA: TGTGCCAGCAGTGAAGCGGCGGTGGGGGGTCAAAAGACCCAGTACTTC. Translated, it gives CASSEAAVGGQKTQYF.

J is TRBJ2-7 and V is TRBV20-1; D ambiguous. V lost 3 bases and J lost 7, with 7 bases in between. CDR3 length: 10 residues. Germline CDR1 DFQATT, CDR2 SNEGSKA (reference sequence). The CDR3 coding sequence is TGCAGTGCTAGCCCTTTTGAGCAGTACTTC. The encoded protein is CSASPFEQYF.

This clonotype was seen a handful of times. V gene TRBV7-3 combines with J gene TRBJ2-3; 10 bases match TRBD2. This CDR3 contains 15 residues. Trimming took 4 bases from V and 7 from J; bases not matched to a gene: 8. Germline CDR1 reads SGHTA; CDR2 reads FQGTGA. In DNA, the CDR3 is TGTGCCAGCAGCTCCCGGGCTAGCGGGAGTCATACGCAGTATTTT. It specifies CASSSRASGSHTQYF.

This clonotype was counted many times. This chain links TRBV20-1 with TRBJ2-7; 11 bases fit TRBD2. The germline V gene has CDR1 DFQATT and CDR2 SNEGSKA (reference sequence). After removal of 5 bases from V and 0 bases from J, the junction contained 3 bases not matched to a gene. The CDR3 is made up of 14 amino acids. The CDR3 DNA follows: TGCAGTGCTCCAACTAGCGGGGGCTCCTACGAGCAGTACTTC. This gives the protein CSAPTSGGSYEQYF.

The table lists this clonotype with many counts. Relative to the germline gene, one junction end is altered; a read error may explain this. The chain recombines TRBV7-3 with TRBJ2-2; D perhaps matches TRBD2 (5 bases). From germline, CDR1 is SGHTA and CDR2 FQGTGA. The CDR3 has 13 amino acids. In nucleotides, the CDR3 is TGTGCCAGCAGTTTAACGGGGACCGGGGAGCTGTTTTTT. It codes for CASSLTGTGELFF.

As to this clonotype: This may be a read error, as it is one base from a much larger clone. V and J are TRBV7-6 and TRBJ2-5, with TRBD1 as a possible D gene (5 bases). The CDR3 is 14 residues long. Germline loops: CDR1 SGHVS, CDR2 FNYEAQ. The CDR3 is CASSLGGAKETQHF. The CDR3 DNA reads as TGTGCCAGCAGCTTAGGTGGGGCCAAAGAGACCCAGCACTTC. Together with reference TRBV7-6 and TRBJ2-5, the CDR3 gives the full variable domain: GAGVSQSPRYKVTKRGQDVALRCDPISGHVSLYWYRQALGQGPEFLTYFNYEAQQDKSGLPNDRFSAERPEGSISTLTIQRTEQRDSAMYRCASSLGGAKETQHFGPGTRLLVL.

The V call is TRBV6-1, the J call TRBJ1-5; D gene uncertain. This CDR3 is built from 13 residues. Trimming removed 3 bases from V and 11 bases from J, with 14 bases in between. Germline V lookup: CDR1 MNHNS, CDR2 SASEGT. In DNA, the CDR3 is TGTGCCAGCAGTGACGGCCTCGGGAGGGCCCAGCATTTT. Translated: CASSDGLGRAQHF.

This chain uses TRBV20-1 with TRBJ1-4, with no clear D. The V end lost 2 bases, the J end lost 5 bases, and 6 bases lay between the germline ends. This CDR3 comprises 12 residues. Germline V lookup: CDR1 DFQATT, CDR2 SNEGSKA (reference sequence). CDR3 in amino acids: CSARQANEKLFF. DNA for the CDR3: TGCAGTGCTAGACAGGCAAATGAAAAACTGTTTTTT.

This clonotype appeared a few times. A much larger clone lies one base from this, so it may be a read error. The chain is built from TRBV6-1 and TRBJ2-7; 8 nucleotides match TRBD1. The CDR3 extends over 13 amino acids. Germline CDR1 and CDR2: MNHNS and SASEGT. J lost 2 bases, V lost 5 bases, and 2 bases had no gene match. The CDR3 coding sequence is TGTGCCAGCAGTACGGACAGGGCCTACGAGCAGTACTTC. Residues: CASSTDRAYEQYF.

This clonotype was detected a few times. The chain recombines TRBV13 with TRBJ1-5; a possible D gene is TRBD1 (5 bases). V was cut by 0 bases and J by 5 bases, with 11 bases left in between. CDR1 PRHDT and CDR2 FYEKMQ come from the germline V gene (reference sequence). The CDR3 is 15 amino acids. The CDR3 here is CASSLGSVGDQPQHF. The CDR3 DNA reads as TGTGCCAGCAGCTTAGGTTCCGTAGGGGATCAGCCCCAGCATTTT.

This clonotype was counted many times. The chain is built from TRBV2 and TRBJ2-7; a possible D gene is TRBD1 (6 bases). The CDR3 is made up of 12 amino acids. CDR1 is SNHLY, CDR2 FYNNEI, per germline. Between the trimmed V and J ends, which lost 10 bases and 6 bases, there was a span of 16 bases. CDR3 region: CATAPQGAEQYF. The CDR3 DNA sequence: TGTGCCACTGCTCCACAGGGAGCCGAGCAGTACTTC.